Here is one T cell receptor beta chain with its context. Its antigen is unidentified. This entry comes from a study of chemoradiotherapy in HPV16-positive cancers. Study-level background: Functional T-cell assays on a couple of HPV16-positive patients' cells defined candidate HPV-specific clones and common TCR motifs.

Study-level results: Candidate HPV-specific clones and E7-related TCR motifs grew in tumor during treatment. Only a couple of HPV16-positive patients supplied the functional HPV-specificity definition.

Deletions cut 4 bases from V and 7 bases from J, with 11 bases between. The germline CDR1 and CDR2 sequences are SNHLY and FYNNEI. There are 14 residues in the CDR3. TCRdb's table, derived via immunoSEQ multiplex PCR, lists solely in-frame clones and lacks some. The sample holds about 8,600 clones, roughly nine tenths seen once. The sample was blood, taken from a patient who underwent chemoradiotherapy. The rearrangement joins TRBV2 to TRBJ1-6, with D tentatively TRBD1 (6 bases). This TCR was recovered from a human donor with HPV-associated anogenital cancer. The CDR3 DNA sequence: TGTGCCAGCAGTGGCGGGACACCAAATTCACCCCTCCACTTT. Its translation: CASSGGTPNSPLHF.